This TCR beta chain was profiled in a study of blood T cell repertoires in COVID-19. Study-level information: The origin of the acute and convalescent COVID-19 samples was the United States, Italy and Spain. In each case, the material was cDNA or gDNA derived from T cells, B-cell-depleted T cells, or PBMCs.

The CDR3 runs 15 residues. Trimming pared 9 bases from V and 1 base from J, leaving 16 bases between. Germline CDR1 is LGHNA and CDR2 is YNFKEQ. As originally analysed: Reference gene primer amplification gave estimated nucleated cell counts. Here immunoSEQ multiplex PCR was the method, and the copy in TCRdb shows in-frame clones only, minus some. The V and J calls and clone size come from that table; D and trimming were worked out from the DNA. The sample has under 350,000 clones, about 86% seen once. Living in 25 or so US areas, the participants were between roughly 18 and 90 years of age. Sequenced input: PBMCs or T cells enriched from blood (not recorded which). V is TRBV4-2 and J is TRBJ2-1; D gene uncertain. The TCR originated in a woman aged 40 to 49 with acute COVID-19. The CDR3 sequence is CASRVQGSSYNEQFF. The CDR3 DNA reads TGTGCCAGTCGGGTGCAAGGCAGTTCCTACAATGAGCAGTTCTTC.